This T cell receptor beta chain was recovered during a study of T cells after yellow fever vaccination (dated by TCRdb to 2018 to 2020). Background for the entire study: Libraries from fractions with low cell numbers were prepared with the SMART-Seq v4 Ultra Low Input RNA kit. The cohort comprised two healthy male donors, one aged 18 to 30 and one aged 30 to 40 years. Bulk TCR alpha and beta repertoires were sequenced longitudinally to track T-cell clones before and after primary and booster YFV17D yellow fever vaccination. Blood was collected at multiple timepoints before and after primary and secondary immunization, and bulk PBMC replicates and cell subsets were isolated. Study-level results and caveats: A small share of clonotypes was detected in both CD4 and CD8 compartments, with the overlap likely arising from convergent recombination. Because abundant contaminating clonotypes from the bulk population could be contained in FACS-sorted repertoires, computational filtering was required. The secondary T-cell response was found to be weaker but faster than the primary response, with a peak reached on day 5 rather than on day 15. Only two donors were included in the study, so the extent to which the findings can be generalized is limited. After the booster, most clones that had expanded after primary vaccination were detected again (around 97% of CD4 and 88% of CD8), suggesting broad maintenance of memory.

The treatment or condition label, as the study defines it: live attenuated yellow fever vaccine strain. PBMCs were isolated from peripheral blood using a standard Ficoll-Paque protocol. Dynabeads CD4 and CD8 positive selection kits were used to isolate CD4 and CD8 T-cell fractions. RNA was extracted with TriZol from bulk PBMCs, CD4 and CD8 fractions, and dextramer-positive and dextramer-negative fractions. The sample holds many counts of this clonotype. What this receptor recognizes is not known. The input lacks base qualities; no much larger clone sits a single base away. The germline V gene provides CDR1 MNHEY and CDR2 SVGAGI. From the cysteine up to the phenylalanine, the CDR3 has a length of 12 residues. The kept DNA is CDR3 alone, 36 bases in frame from the first base. The junction shows trimming of 2 bases on V and 5 bases on J, plus 4 bases between the germline ends. Sequencer: Illumina NovaSeq 6000. Synthesis of TCR cDNA relied on 5'RACE template switching, a step that introduced a universal primer site along with unique molecular identifiers. cDNA synthesis was primed from both the TCR alpha and TCR beta constant segments. Library amplification used two PCR steps, and the second PCR step added sample barcodes and sequencing adapters. Libraries were sequenced on Illumina HiSeq 2500 (2x100 bp) or NovaSeq (2x150 bp). The paper's processing steps were these. MIGEC handled demultiplexing of reads and collapsing into UMI consensus sequences, while MiXCR performed V(D)J alignment. Vaccine-responding clonotypes were defined with edgeR using replicate PBMC samples, requiring FDR below 0.01 and a log2 fold change above 5 up to day 15. CD4 or CD8 identity was assigned to each bulk clonotype according to whether the clonotype was present at higher abundance in the sequenced CD4 repertoire or the sequenced CD8 repertoire. Through fastp at Q25 and MiXCR, TCRdb rebuilt clones from the public reads, retaining in-frame beta chains. Rows are unified per CDR3 protein, each entry keeping the most common DNA and genes. Here the V and J calls rest on TCRdb's processing, not on the authors' analysis. This sample holds over 250,000 distinct CDR3 sequences; around 5.3% were observed only once. The ten biggest clones cover roughly 3.5% of the sample.

Specimen: CD4+ T cells sorted from PBMCs, collected on the day of the yellow fever booster vaccination. This clonotype originated in a man between 18 and 35 years old who received the YFV17D yellow fever vaccine. Here the chain combines TRBV6-5 and TRBJ2-1; the D gene lacks a confident call. The CDR3 corresponds to CASSYGNNEQFF. The nucleotide sequence is TGTGCCAGCAGTTACGGGAACAATGAGCAGTTCTTC.